The clone carrying this T cell receptor (beta chain) was recorded a few times. These data belong to a study of T cell changes during pregnancy in multiple sclerosis. Assay: immunoSEQ multiplex PCR; the TCRdb copy retains only in-frame clones and omits some. Found here are 90,000 to 100,000 clones, about 91% of them singletons; the top ten hold roughly 2.1%. V lost 3 bases and J lost 5; bases outside the gene matches: 2. Germline assignment: CDR1 MRHNA and CDR2 SNTAGT. This CDR3 is built from 15 residues. Sequenced here: peripheral blood, sampled after pregnancy. The rearrangement links TRBV6-4 to TRBJ2-1; TRBD2 matches 12 bases. The sequence was collected from a female donor in good health, enrolled as a control in a pregnancy study. As DNA, the CDR3 is TGTGCCAGCAGTGATGGACTAGCGGGGAACAATGAGCAGTTCTTC. It is translated as CASSDGLAGNNEQFF.